This TCR beta chain appears in the sequencing data of a study of CD8+ T cells in alopecia areata. Study-level background: Percent of scalp involved defined treated patients' severity scores.

Regarding treatment: oral pan-JAK inhibitor, 5-10 mg twice daily. Lesional scalp tissue (obtained by punch biopsy) and peripheral blood were collected from alopecia areata patients. Findings of the study overall: Affected lesional scalp, above all in alopecia totalis/universalis, was more clonal than normal scalp.

Comment on this clone: Its target is not known.

The authors extracted RNA and reverse transcribed it into cDNA as the sequencing template. Data came from immunoSEQ multiplex PCR; TCRdb stores just in-frame clones and leaves some out. The profile covers 95,000 to 100,000 clones, with roughly 56% appearing a single time and about 17% taken by the ten largest. Trimming at V came to 4 bases and at J to 0 bases, leaving 2 bases not matched to a gene. The germline V gene has CDR1 MGHRA and CDR2 YSYEKL. The CDR3 runs to 15 residues. The sample was CD8+ T cells sorted from blood, taken at approximately week 60, from a patient treated with tofacitinib. The TCR comes from a human donor with alopecia areata. V gene TRBV4-1 combines with J gene TRBJ2-7, with 11 bases matching TRBD2. The CDR3 DNA is TGCGCCAGCAGCCGCGGGACTAGCGGCTCCTACGAGCAGTACTTC. Translation gives CASSRGTSGSYEQYF.